These T cell receptor beta chains were read from a single sample in a study of T cells in Graves' hyperthyroidism and ophthalmopathy. MiXCR, applied by TCRdb to the multiplex PCR reads, yields one record per CDR3 protein. This table has about 500,000 distinct CDR3 sequences, 15% to 20% appearing once. The specimen sequenced was blood. These receptors all stem from a woman aged 18-35 years with Graves' ophthalmopathy. CDR3s include the opening cysteine and the closing phenylalanine or tryptophan. D genes are given only for firm matches. Expanded clones are given a class, and other clones once, few, many or no size at all.

>TRBD2|TRBJ2-5|many|TRBV28
TGTGCCAGCAGTCTTAGCGGGACCGGCCAAGAGACCCAGTACTTC
CASSLSGTGQETQYF
>.|TRBJ2-7|.|TRBV15
TGTGCCACCAGCAGCACAACGGAAACCTACGAGCAGTACTTC
CATSSTTETYEQYF
>TRBD2|TRBJ2-3|.|TRBV4-2
TGTGCCAGCAGCCAAGCTGATCTAGCGGAGGTGCCCACAGATACGCAGTATTTT
CASSQADLAEVPTDTQYF
>.|TRBJ1-1|many|TRBV7-2
TGTGCCAGCAGCTTAGAACAGCTAATGAACACTGAAGCTTTCTTT
CASSLEQLMNTEAFF
>.|TRBJ1-1|many|TRBV12-3/TRBV12-4
TGTGCCAGCAGTTTATTAGTGAGGATCGAAGCTTTCTTT
CASSLLVRIEAFF
>.|TRBJ2-7|many|TRBV18
TGTGCCAGCTCACCACCGAAGGGGGGGCTGGTCTACGAGCAGTACTTC
CASSPPKGGLVYEQYF
>TRBD2|TRBJ2-3|.|TRBV20-1
TGCAGTGCTCTTAGGACTAGCGGGGGCCCTTCCACAAATACGCAGTATTTT
CSALRTSGGPSTNTQYF
>.|TRBJ1-1|many|TRBV2
TGTGCCAGCAGTGAAGGGGGCAGGGCCAGGACTGAAGCTTTCTTT
CASSEGGRARTEAFF
>.|TRBJ1-1|many|TRBV2
TGTGCCAGCAGTGACGTCATGAACACTGAAGCTTTCTTT
CASSDVMNTEAFF
>.|TRBJ2-5|many|TRBV6-5
TGTGCCAGCAGTTACGACAGAGAGACCCAGTACTTC
CASSYDRETQYF
>TRBD1|TRBJ2-2|.|TRBV25-1
TGTGCCAGCAAGGACAGGGGTGACACCGGGGAGCTGTTTTTT
CASKDRGDTGELFF
>TRBD2|TRBJ2-7|.|TRBV29-1
TGCAGCGGGGTAGGACTAGCGGGAGTTCTTTCCTACGAGCAGTACTTC
CSGVGLAGVLSYEQYF
>.|TRBJ1-2|many|TRBV28
TGTGCCAGCAGTGAGAGTGGGGGCTATGGCTACACCTTC
CASSESGGYGYTF
>.|TRBJ2-7|.|TRBV20-1
TGCAGTGCTAGGGACCGGGACCGTGTGGTTGAGCAGTACTTC
CSARDRDRVVEQYF
>TRBD2|TRBJ2-2|.|TRBV29-1
TGCAGCGTTGTGGGAGACGGCGGGAGGACCCGGGAGCTGTTTTTT
CSVVGDGGRTRELFF
>.|TRBJ2-7|few|TRBV28
TGTGCCACGGCAGGAGGGGGCGGAAAAGGGTGGGGGCAGTACTTC
CATAGGGGKGWGQYF
>.|TRBJ1-4|many|TRBV15
TGTGCCACCAGCAGAGATCCAGGCAAATCTGAAAAACTGTTTTTT
CATSRDPGKSEKLFF
>TRBD1|TRBJ1-1|few|TRBV10-3
TGTGCCATCAGTGAGGACCGGACAGGAACGAACACTGAAGCTTTCTTT
CAISEDRTGTNTEAFF
>.|TRBJ1-1|.|TRBV20-1
TGCAGTGCTAGTCTGCTTAACACTGAAGCTTTCTTT
CSASLLNTEAFF
>.|TRBJ1-4|many|TRBV2
TGTGCCAGCAGTGAAAACAGGGTACAGGAAAAACTGTTTTTT
CASSENRVQEKLFF